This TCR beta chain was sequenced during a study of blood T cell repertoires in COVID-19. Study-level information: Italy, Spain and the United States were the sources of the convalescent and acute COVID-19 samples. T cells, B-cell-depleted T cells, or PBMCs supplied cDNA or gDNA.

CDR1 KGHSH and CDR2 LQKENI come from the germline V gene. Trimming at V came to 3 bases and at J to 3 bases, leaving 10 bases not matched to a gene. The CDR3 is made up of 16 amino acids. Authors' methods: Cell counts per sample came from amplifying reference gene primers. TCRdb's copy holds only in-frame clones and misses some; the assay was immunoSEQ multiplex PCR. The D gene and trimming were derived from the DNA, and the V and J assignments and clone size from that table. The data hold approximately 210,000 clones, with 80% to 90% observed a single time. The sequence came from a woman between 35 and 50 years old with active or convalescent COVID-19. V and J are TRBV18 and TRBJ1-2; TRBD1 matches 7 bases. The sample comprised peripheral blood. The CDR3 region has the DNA TGTGCCAGCTCACCGGGAACAGGGGACGGGGACTATGGCTACACCTTC. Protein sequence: CASSPGTGDGDYGYTF.